These T cell receptor beta chains were read from a single sample in a study of CD8 T cells in Susac syndrome. TCRdb re-derived calls from the immunoSEQ multiplex PCR reads in MiXCR, one entry per CDR3 protein. The repertoire holds about 240,000 distinct CDR3 sequences, with approximately 95% as singletons. The sequencing input was CD4+ T cells from PBMCs. These receptors all come from a human donor with Susac syndrome. CDR3s include the opening cysteine and the closing phenylalanine or tryptophan. The D gene is left open where the match is weak. The listing skips clone size in some rows; elsewhere it reads once, few, many or a size class.

CASSANPRSSTF	TGTGCCAGCAGCGCCAATCCTCGCAGTAGCACCTTC	TRBJ1-2	-	TRBV7-9	-
CASSSESDSSYEQYF	TGTGCCAGCAGTTCCGAATCGGATAGCTCCTACGAGCAGTACTTC	TRBJ2-7	-	TRBV27	-
CSVGGLAGDLSDHYNEQFF	TGCAGCGTTGGTGGACTAGCGGGAGACTTGTCGGATCACTACAATGAGCAGTTCTTC	TRBJ2-1	-	TRBV29-1	TRBD2
CASSQDPGVATDTQYF	TGCGCCAGCAGCCAAGACCCTGGGGTTGCCACAGATACGCAGTATTTT	TRBJ2-3	-	TRBV4-1	-
CSATPGQGAYEQYF	TGCAGTGCTACTCCGGGACAGGGCGCCTACGAGCAGTACTTC	TRBJ2-7	-	TRBV20-1	TRBD1
CASSQDRSGPSKTQYF	TGTGCCAGCAGCCAAGATCGTTCGGGACCGTCAAAGACCCAGTACTTC	TRBJ2-5	-	TRBV4-2	-
CASSPVPGLRYF	TGCGCCAGCAGCCCCGTCCCGGGACTCAGGTATTTT	TRBJ2-3	-	TRBV4-1	-
CASSQRRDSLYEQYF	TGTGCCAGCTCACAACGCCGGGACTCCCTCTACGAGCAGTACTTC	TRBJ2-7	-	TRBV18	-
CASSLGSLQETQYF	TGTGCCAGCAGCTTGGGTTCGCTACAAGAGACCCAGTACTTC	TRBJ2-5	-	TRBV5-4	-
CAWSVPGFNEKLFF	TGTGCCTGGAGTGTCCCTGGATTTAATGAAAAACTGTTTTTT	TRBJ1-4	-	TRBV30	-
CASNKASRGLTEAFF	TGTGCCAGCAACAAAGCGTCCAGGGGGCTTACTGAAGCTTTCTTT	TRBJ1-1	-	TRBV14	TRBD1
CASSLEARERGEQFF	TGCGCCAGCAGCTTGGAGGCTAGAGAGCGCGGTGAGCAGTTCTTC	TRBJ2-1	-	TRBV5-1	-
CSATSRGGYGYTF	TGCAGCGCTACCAGCAGGGGAGGCTATGGCTACACCTTC	TRBJ1-2	-	TRBV29-1	-
CASRTQAPGGYTF	TGCGCCAGCAGAACACAGGCCCCAGGTGGCTACACCTTC	TRBJ1-2	-	TRBV5-1	-
CASSQRGATEAFF	TGTGCCAGCAGCCAAAGGGGGGCCACTGAAGCTTTCTTT	TRBJ1-1	-	TRBV3-1	-
CASSQDVAAGELFF	TGTGCCAGCAGCCAAGATGTTGCAGCCGGGGAGCTGTTTTTT	TRBJ2-2	once	TRBV4-2	-
CASSLTWLGDTEAFF	TGCGCCAGCAGCTTGACCTGGCTGGGGGACACTGAAGCTTTCTTT	TRBJ1-1	once	TRBV5-1	-
CASSPVAGSYEQYF	TGTGCCAGCAGCCCGGTGGCAGGGTCCTACGAGCAGTACTTC	TRBJ2-7	-	TRBV12-3/TRBV12-4	-
CSDSGNQETQYF	TGCAGCGATTCCGGGAACCAAGAGACCCAGTACTTC	TRBJ2-5	-	TRBV29-1	-
CSAASSVNTEAFF	TGCAGCGCTGCTTCTAGCGTGAACACTGAAGCTTTCTTT	TRBJ1-1	once	TRBV29-1	-
CASSRLDRGLEREQYF	TGTGCCAGCTCACGCTTGGACAGGGGACTGGAGAGGGAGCAGTACTTC	TRBJ2-7	-	TRBV18	TRBD1
CSVGAVPSTDTQYF	TGCAGCGTTGGGGCAGTCCCATCCACAGATACGCAGTATTTT	TRBJ2-3	-	TRBV29-1	-
CASSRDNPSQYF	TGTGCCAGCAGCAGAGATAACCCGTCTCAGTACTTC	TRBJ2-4	-	TRBV21-1	-
CATGLAGAYYEQYF	TGTGCCACCGGCCTAGCGGGTGCCTACTACGAGCAGTACTTC	TRBJ2-7	-	TRBV24-1	TRBD2
CASSTLRTEAFF	TGTGCCAGCTCGACGCTTCGCACTGAAGCTTTCTTT	TRBJ1-1	-	TRBV18	-
CASSLAGDNQPQHF	TGTGCCAGCAGCTTGGCCGGGGACAATCAGCCCCAGCATTTT	TRBJ1-5	-	TRBV5-7	-
CASTAGTGRQPQHF	TGTGCCAGCACTGCCGGGACAGGGAGACAGCCCCAGCATTTT	TRBJ1-5	-	TRBV28	TRBD1
CASRPGGSNTGELFF	TGTGCCAGCAGGCCCGGCGGCTCGAACACCGGGGAGCTGTTTTTT	TRBJ2-2	-	TRBV9	-
CASSQDPGRKTQYF	TGTGCCAGCAGCCAAGATCCAGGGAGGAAGACCCAGTACTTC	TRBJ2-5	-	TRBV3-1	-
CASSLARNTGELFF	TGTGCCAGCAGCTTAGCCAGAAACACCGGGGAGCTGTTTTTT	TRBJ2-2	-	TRBV5-4	-
CASSPTSYTDTQYF	TGTGCCAGCAGCCCCACTAGCTACACAGATACGCAGTATTTT	TRBJ2-3	-	TRBV12-3/TRBV12-4	-
CATKTGMNTGELFF	TGTGCCACCAAAACAGGGATGAACACCGGGGAGCTGTTTTTT	TRBJ2-2	-	TRBV24-1	-
CASSVDYSLGGYTF	TGTGCCAGCAGCGTTGACTACAGCCTGGGGGGCTACACCTTC	TRBJ1-2	-	TRBV5-4	-
CASSYPGTISTDTQYF	TGTGCCAGCAGCTACCCCGGGACTATTAGCACAGATACGCAGTATTTT	TRBJ2-3	-	TRBV5-4	TRBD2
CASSVVGNTGELFF	TGTGCCAGCAGCGTAGTCGGGAACACCGGGGAGCTGTTTTTT	TRBJ2-2	-	TRBV9	-
CSARASGRADTQYF	TGCAGTGCTAGAGCTAGCGGGAGGGCAGATACGCAGTATTTT	TRBJ2-3	-	TRBV20-1	TRBD2
CASSLPLGTGTTGANVLTF	TGCGCCAGCAGCTTGCCTTTGGGGACAGGGACTACTGGGGCCAACGTCCTGACTTTC	TRBJ2-6	once	TRBV5-1	TRBD1
CASSSSPGQGNTIYF	TGTGCTAGCAGCTCGTCCCCGGGACAGGGAAACACCATATATTTT	TRBJ1-3	once	TRBV7-7	TRBD1
CASSQSGFSEQYF	TGTGCCAGCAGCCAAAGCGGTTTCTCCGAGCAGTACTTC	TRBJ2-7	-	TRBV3-1	-
CATSRRRTQNYGYTF	TGTGCCACCAGCCGCAGAAGGACTCAAAACTATGGCTACACCTTC	TRBJ1-2	-	TRBV15	-